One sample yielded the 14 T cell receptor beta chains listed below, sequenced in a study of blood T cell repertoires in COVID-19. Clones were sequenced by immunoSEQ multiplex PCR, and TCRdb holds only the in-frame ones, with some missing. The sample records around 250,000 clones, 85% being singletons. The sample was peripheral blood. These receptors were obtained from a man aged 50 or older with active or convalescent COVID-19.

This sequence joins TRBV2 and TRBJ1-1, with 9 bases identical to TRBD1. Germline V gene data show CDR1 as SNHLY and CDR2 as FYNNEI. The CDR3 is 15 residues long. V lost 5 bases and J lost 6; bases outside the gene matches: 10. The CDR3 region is CASSKSGQGYSEAFF. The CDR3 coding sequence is TGTGCCAGCAGTAAGTCGGGACAGGGCTATTCTGAAGCTTTCTTT.

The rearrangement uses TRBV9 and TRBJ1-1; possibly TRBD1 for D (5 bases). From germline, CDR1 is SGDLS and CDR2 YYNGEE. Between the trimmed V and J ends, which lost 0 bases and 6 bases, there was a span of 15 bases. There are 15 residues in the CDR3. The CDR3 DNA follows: TGTGCCAGCAGCGTAGGTGGGGCCGGGTACGCTGAAGCTTTCTTT. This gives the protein CASSVGGAGYAEAFF.

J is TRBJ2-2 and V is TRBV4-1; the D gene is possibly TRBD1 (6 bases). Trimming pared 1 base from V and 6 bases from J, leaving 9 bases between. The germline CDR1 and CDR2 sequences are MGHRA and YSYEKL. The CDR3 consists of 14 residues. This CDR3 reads CASSQVPGAGELFF. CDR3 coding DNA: TGCGCCAGCAGCCAAGTCCCAGGGGCCGGGGAGCTGTTTTTT.

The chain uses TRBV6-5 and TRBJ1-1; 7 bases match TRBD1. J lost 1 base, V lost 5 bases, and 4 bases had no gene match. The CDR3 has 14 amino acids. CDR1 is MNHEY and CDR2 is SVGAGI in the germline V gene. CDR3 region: CASSPDRENTEAFF. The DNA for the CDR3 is TGTGCCAGCAGTCCCGACAGGGAGAACACTGAAGCTTTCTTT.

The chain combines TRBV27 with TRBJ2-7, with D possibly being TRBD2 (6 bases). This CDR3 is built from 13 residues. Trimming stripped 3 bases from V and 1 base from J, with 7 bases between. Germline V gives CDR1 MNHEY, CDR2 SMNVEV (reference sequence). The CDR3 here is CASSFGGSYEQYF. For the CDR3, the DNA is TGTGCCAGCAGTTTCGGGGGTTCCTACGAGCAGTACTTC.

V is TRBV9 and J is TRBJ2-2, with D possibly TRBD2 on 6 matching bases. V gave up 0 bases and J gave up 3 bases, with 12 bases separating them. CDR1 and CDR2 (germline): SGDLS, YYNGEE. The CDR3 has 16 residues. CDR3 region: CASSVGSGQYTGELFF. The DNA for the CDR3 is TGTGCCAGCAGCGTAGGAAGCGGGCAATACACCGGGGAGCTGTTTTTT.

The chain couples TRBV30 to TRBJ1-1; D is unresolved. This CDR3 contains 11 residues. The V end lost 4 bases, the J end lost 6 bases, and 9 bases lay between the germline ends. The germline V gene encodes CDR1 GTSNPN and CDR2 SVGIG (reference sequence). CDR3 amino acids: CAWKEEAEAFF. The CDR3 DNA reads TGTGCCTGGAAGGAAGAGGCTGAAGCTTTCTTT.

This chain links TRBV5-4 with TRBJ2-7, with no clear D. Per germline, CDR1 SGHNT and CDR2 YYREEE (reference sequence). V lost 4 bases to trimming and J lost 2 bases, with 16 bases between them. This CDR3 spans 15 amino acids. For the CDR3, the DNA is TGTGCCAGCAGCCACAGACAAAAAGACCCCTACGAGCAGTACTTC. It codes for CASSHRQKDPYEQYF.

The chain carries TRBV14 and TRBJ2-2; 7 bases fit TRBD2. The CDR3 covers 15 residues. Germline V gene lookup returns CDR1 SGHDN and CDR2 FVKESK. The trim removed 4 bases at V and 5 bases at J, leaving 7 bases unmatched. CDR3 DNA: TGTGCCAGCAGCCGACGACTAGCCGGTACCGGGGAGCTGTTTTTT. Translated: CASSRRLAGTGELFF.

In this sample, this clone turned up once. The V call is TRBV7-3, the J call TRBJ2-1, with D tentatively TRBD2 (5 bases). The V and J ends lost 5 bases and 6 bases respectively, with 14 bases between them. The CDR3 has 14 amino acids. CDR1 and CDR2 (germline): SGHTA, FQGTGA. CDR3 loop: CASSPDTRGNEQFF. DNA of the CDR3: TGTGCCAGCAGCCCAGATACTAGAGGCAATGAGCAGTTCTTC.

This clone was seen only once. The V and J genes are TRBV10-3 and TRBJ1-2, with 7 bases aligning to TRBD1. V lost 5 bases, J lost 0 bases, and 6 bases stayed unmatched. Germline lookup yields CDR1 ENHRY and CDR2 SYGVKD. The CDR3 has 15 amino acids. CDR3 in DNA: TGTGCCATCAGTAGAGGGGACAGAACTAACTATGGCTACACCTTC. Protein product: CAISRGDRTNYGYTF.

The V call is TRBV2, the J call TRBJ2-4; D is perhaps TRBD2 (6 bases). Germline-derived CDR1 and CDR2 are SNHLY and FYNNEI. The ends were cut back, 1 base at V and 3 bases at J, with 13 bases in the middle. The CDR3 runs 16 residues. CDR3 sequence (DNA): TGTGCCAGCAGTGAAGGTCACGAGGGAGGCAAAAACATTCAGTACTTC. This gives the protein CASSEGHEGGKNIQYF. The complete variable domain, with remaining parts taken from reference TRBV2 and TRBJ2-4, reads EPEVTQTPSHQVTQMGQEVILRCVPISNHLYFYWYRQILGQKVEFLVSFYNNEISEKSEIFDDQFSVERPDGSNFTLKIRSTKLEDSAMYFCASSEGHEGGKNIQYFGAGTRLSVL.

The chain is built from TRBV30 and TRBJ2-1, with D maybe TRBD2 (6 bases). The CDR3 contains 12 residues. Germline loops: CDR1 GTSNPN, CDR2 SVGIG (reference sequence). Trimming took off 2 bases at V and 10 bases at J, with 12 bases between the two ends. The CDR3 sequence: CAWSSGTQEQFF. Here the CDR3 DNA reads TGTGCCTGGAGTTCCGGGACTCAGGAGCAGTTCTTC.

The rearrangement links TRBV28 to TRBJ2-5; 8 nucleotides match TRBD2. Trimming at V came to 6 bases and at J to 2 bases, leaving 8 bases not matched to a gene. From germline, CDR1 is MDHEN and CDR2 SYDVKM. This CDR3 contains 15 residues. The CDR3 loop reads CASRPRGRTQETQYF. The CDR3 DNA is TGTGCCAGCAGGCCTCGCGGGAGGACGCAAGAGACCCAGTACTTC.